This TCR beta chain was retrieved from a study of esophageal squamous cell carcinoma under preoperative chemotherapy. The overall study: TCR repertoires were profiled from both peripheral blood T cells and tumor-infiltrating lymphocytes.

The CDR3 consists of 15 residues. Germline CDR1 reads SGHVS; CDR2 reads FQNEAQ. The ends were cut back, 6 bases at V and 0 bases at J, with 15 bases in the middle. Time point reported: before preoperative PTX-NDP chemotherapy. Overall study results and limits: Abundant clones tended to shrink rather than expand after paclitaxel-nedaplatin. Post-treatment tumor-infiltrating lymphocytes appeared partly derived from peripheral T cells migrating into the tumor. Chemotherapy was followed by significantly higher TCR diversity in peripheral T cells only, not tumor-infiltrating lymphocytes.

This clonotype occurred a few times. Antigen: not known. TCRdb processed the PCR reads anew with MiXCR; each CDR3 protein has one entry. The data hold about 30,000 distinct CDR3 sequences, with roughly 48% observed a single time. The rearrangement joins TRBV7-8 to TRBJ2-7; the D is unclear. This clonotype was obtained from a human donor with esophageal squamous cell carcinoma. The donor label of this sample is uncertain. The sample was gathered from a patient given preoperative chemotherapy. CDR3 residues: CASSPLSVSSYEQYF. Written as DNA, the CDR3 is TGTGCCAGCAGTCCCTTATCGGTCAGCTCCTACGAGCAGTACTTC. Complete variable domain (other parts from reference TRBV7-8 and TRBJ2-7): GAGVSQSPRYKVAKRGQDVALRCDPISGHVSLFWYQQALGQGPEFLTYFQNEAQLDKSGLPSDRFFAERPEGSVSTLKIQRTQQEDSAVYLCASSPLSVSSYEQYFGPGTRLTVT.